The 6 T cell receptor beta chains reported below all come from one sample, sequenced in a study of shared clonotypes between healthy human individuals. Produced via immunoSEQ multiplex PCR; TCRdb's table is partial and in-frame only. The sample consists of 2 million to 2.5 million clones, around 95% of them appearing once. Sequencing was performed on naive CD4+ T cells sorted from blood. Noted subset: CD45RA+ positively selected. The receptor set was obtained from a man younger than 35 in good health.

The chain combines TRBV2 with TRBJ2-1; tentative D call: TRBD2 (5 bases). Trimming left V 5 bases short and J 0 bases short, with 11 bases between. This CDR3 is built from 15 residues. Germline-derived CDR1 and CDR2 are SNHLY and FYNNEI. The DNA for the CDR3 is TGTGCCAGCAGTCCGACGGGGATCTCCTACAATGAGCAGTTCTTC. Its translation is CASSPTGISYNEQFF. The entire variable domain, with the rest obtained from reference TRBV2 and TRBJ2-1, is as follows: EPEVTQTPSHQVTQMGQEVILRCVPISNHLYFYWYRQILGQKVEFLVSFYNNEISEKSEIFDDQFSVERPDGSNFTLKIRSTKLEDSAMYFCASSPTGISYNEQFFGPGTRLTVL.

The chain links TRBV7-2 to TRBJ2-3; possible D gene TRBD2, 6 bases. V gave up 1 base and J gave up 6 bases, with 14 bases separating them. CDR1 is SGHTA, CDR2 FQGNSA, per germline. The CDR3 has 15 amino acids. Written as DNA, the CDR3 is TGTGCCAGCAGCTTAGGGCCAGGCAGCGGGGATACGCAGTATTTT. Residues: CASSLGPGSGDTQYF.

The count of this clone is one. This rearrangement joins TRBV5-1 to TRBJ1-2, with 8 bases fitting TRBD1. This CDR3 comprises 15 residues. CDR1 and CDR2 (germline): SGHRS, YFSETQ. The trim removed 4 bases at V and 0 bases at J, leaving 5 bases unmatched. This CDR3 is CASSPGTGTNYGYTF. CDR3 bases: TGCGCCAGCAGCCCAGGGACAGGCACTAACTATGGCTACACCTTC.

This chain links TRBV5-1 with TRBJ2-5; 10 bases line up with TRBD2. CDR1 is SGHRS and CDR2 is YFSETQ in the germline V gene. The V and J ends lost 4 bases and 5 bases, in that order; junction bases with no gene match: 8. CDR3 length: 15 residues. DNA for the CDR3: TGCGCCAGCAGCGAAAGCGGGGGGGCCGTCGAGACCCAGTACTTC. Its translation is CASSESGGAVETQYF.

The chain employs TRBV30 and TRBJ2-1; D call uncertain. Trimming took 3 bases from V and 4 from J, leaving 10 bases between them. The CDR3 is 13 residues long. Germline V gene sequence: CDR1 GTSNPN, CDR2 SVGIG (reference sequence). The CDR3 loop reads CAWRTVGYNEQFF. DNA for the CDR3: TGTGCCTGGAGAACAGTAGGGTACAATGAGCAGTTCTTC.

J is TRBJ2-1 and V is TRBV2; D unclear. Trimming cost V 6 bases and J 10 bases, with 13 bases left between them. This CDR3 region has 12 residues. Germline CDR1 and CDR2: SNHLY and FYNNEI. The DNA of the CDR3 is TGTGCCAGCAGCCTCGCTAGTTACGAGCAGTTCTTC. This codes for CASSLASYEQFF.